Here is one T cell receptor beta chain with its context. The antigen this receptor binds is unknown. No much larger clone is present one base from it, and per-base qualities are unavailable. This entry is derived from a study of blood T cell repertoires in COVID-19 (dated by TCRdb to about 2020). Background for the entire study: Collaborator samples came from the United States, Italy and Spain and covered acute and convalescent phases of COVID-19. The samples were drawn from two sources: the first 160 participants of the ongoing ImmuneRACE study, and over 950 subjects contributed by 6 global collaborators. The repertoires were released in a freely available public database meant as a resource for research on the immune response to SARS-CoV-2. HLA class I and class II types, where available, came from metadata supplied by the sample provider rather than from assay-based typing. Nearly every sample came with metadata listing a de-identified subject ID, COVID-19 status, age in years and sex. The material from the prospective study consisted of cDNA or gDNA derived from T cells, B-cell-depleted T cells, or PBMCs. Subjects who had been exposed to COVID-19, were actively infected with it, or had recovered from it provided the deeply sampled blood TCRbeta repertoires that made up the dataset. Overall results and qualifications from the work: How much clinical and demographic metadata was included differed by source and by participant, and the metadata was provided uncurated.

Trimming at the junction amounts to 9 bases on V and 1 base on J, and the germline ends lie 15 bases apart. The CDR3 numbers 14 residues from cysteine through phenylalanine. Left in the record is the CDR3 DNA by itself, 42 bases read in frame from the first base. In the germline V gene, CDR1 corresponds to SNHLY and CDR2 to FYNNEI. Collaborating institutions collected whole blood in K2EDTA tubes following their own protocols. For TCRbeta analysis, collaborators shipped samples in one of three forms: frozen whole blood, isolated PBMCs, or DNA extracted from either of those sample types. The immunoSEQ Assay, a bias-controlled multiplex PCR, was used to amplify TCRbeta CDR3 regions from genomic DNA. The source study handled its data this way. The number of nucleated cells in each sample was estimated from the amplification of reference gene primers within the assay. Sequence reads were collapsed and filtered to measure the absolute abundance of every unique TCRbeta CDR3 rearrangement. For each sample, productive Simpson clonality was calculated as the square root of Simpson's diversity index over productive rearrangements. TCRdb took this table from immuneACCESS and kept in-frame rearrangements with V and J called. Such tables lack part of the clones; where checked against another copy, unresolved V genes explain under half of the gap, and the rest is unexplained. V and J calls and clone size are given by that table; D and trimming were obtained from the DNA. In this sample the table shows about 140,000 clones, about 86% of which occur a single time. In total, the top ten clones hold approximately 8% of the sample.

This clonotype was sampled from a human donor in a cohort sampled during active COVID-19. This receptor chain uses TRBV2 and TRBJ1-2; the D region possibly corresponds to TRBD1 (6 bases align). Sequencing input: peripheral blood. The DNA sequence is TGTGCCAGTACCTCGGACAGAAATAACTATGGCTACACCTTC. Its protein product is CASTSDRNNYGYTF.